These 5 T cell receptor beta chains were sequenced from one sample in a study of memory CD8 T cells in hepatitis C reinfection. Stated time point: pre-reinfection, 55 to 20 weeks before reinfection detection. The sorted cells went straight to TCR sequencing with no prior in vitro expansion. Libraries were prepared by immunoSEQ multiplex PCR; TCRdb keeps only in-frame clonotypes and omits some of them. The table lists 5,800 or so clones, roughly nine tenths of them singletons, with 22% in the top ten. The sequenced material came from naive CD8+ T cells sorted from blood. These receptors all stem from a man aged 45 to 65 with hepatitis C virus infection.

The chain joins TRBV27 to TRBJ2-1, with 8 bases fitting TRBD2. After removal of 2 bases from V and 1 base from J, the junction contained 4 bases not matched to a gene. This CDR3 is 16 amino acids long. Per germline, CDR1 MNHEY and CDR2 SMNVEV (reference sequence). The CDR3 nucleotides are TGTGCCAGCAGTTTAGAAAGCGGGAGTTCCTACAATGAGCAGTTCTTC. Protein product: CASSLESGSSYNEQFF.

The chain employs TRBV19 and TRBJ2-2; D possibly corresponds to TRBD2 (6 bases). Germline V gene sequence: CDR1 LNHDA, CDR2 SQIVND (reference sequence). Trimming removed 7 bases from V and 3 bases from J, with 15 bases in between. The CDR3 sequence is 15 residues long. This CDR3 reads CASTLGRDYTGELFF. In nucleotides, the CDR3 is TGTGCCAGTACCCTGGGGCGGGATTACACCGGGGAGCTGTTTTTT.

The V and J genes are TRBV9 and TRBJ2-7, with TRBD2 identical over 9 bases. The CDR3 has 14 amino acids. Trimming removed 0 bases from V and 5 bases from J; junction bases left unmatched: 3. CDR1 is SGDLS and CDR2 is YYNGEE in the germline V gene. The CDR3 protein is CASSVGGRADEQYF. CDR3 bases: TGTGCCAGCAGCGTAGGCGGGAGGGCCGACGAGCAGTACTTC.

This chain links TRBV7-9 with TRBJ2-5, with D maybe TRBD2 (6 bases). The germline gives CDR1 SEHNR, CDR2 FQNEAQ (reference sequence). V lost 4 bases, J lost 3 bases, and 12 bases lay in between. This CDR3 spans 14 amino acids. The CDR3 is CASSSPGLKETQYF. The CDR3 nucleotides read TGTGCCAGCAGCTCCCCGGGACTTAAAGAGACCCAGTACTTC.

This chain connects TRBV7-9 to TRBJ1-4; D remains unclear. The germline V gene has CDR1 SEHNR and CDR2 FQNEAQ (reference sequence). Trimming shortened V by 5 bases and J by 7 bases, and 17 bases separated the two germline ends. This CDR3 has 15 residues. CDR3 protein: CASSGRALSVEKLFF. The CDR3 bases are TGTGCCAGCAGCGGCCGGGCCCTTAGCGTTGAAAAACTGTTTTTT.